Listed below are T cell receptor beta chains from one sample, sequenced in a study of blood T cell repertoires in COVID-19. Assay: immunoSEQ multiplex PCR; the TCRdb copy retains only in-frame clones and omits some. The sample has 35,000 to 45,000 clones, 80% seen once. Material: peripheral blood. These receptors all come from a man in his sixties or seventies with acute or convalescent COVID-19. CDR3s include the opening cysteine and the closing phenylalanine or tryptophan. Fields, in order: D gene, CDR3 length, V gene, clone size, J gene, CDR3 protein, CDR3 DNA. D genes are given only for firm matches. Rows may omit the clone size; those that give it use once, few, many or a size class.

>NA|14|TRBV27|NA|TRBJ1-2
CASSEGPGSYGYTF
TGTGCCAGCAGTGAGGGTCCGGGGAGCTATGGCTACACCTTC
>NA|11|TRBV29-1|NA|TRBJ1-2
CSVWTDYGYTF
TGCAGCGTCTGGACAGACTATGGCTACACCTTC
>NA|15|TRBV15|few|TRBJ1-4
CATSGTGATNEKLFF
TGTGCCACCAGCGGGACGGGAGCAACTAATGAAAAACTGTTTTTT
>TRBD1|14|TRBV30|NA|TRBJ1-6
CAWIAGTGGSPLHF
TGTGCCTGGATCGCCGGGACAGGGGGCTCACCCCTCCACTTT
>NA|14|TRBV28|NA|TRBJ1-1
CASLRRGASTEAFF
TGTGCCAGCTTAAGGCGGGGGGCTAGCACTGAAGCTTTCTTT
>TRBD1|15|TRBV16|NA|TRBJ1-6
CASSQKRQGGSPLHF
TGTGCCAGCAGCCAGAAAAGACAGGGGGGTTCACCCCTCCACTTT
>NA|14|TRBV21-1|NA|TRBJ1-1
CASSKDKQGPEAFF
TGTGCCAGCAGCAAAGATAAGCAGGGCCCTGAAGCTTTCTTT
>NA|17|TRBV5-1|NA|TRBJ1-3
CASSRLEQGWRGNTIYF
TGCGCCAGCAGCAGACTCGAACAGGGTTGGCGGGGAAACACCATATATTTT
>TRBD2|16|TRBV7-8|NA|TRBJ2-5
CASSFTSGGAAETQYF
TGTGCCAGCAGCTTCACTAGCGGGGGGGCCGCAGAGACCCAGTACTTC
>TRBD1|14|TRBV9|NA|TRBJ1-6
CASSRDRLNSPLHF
TGTGCCAGCAGTCGGGACAGACTTAATTCACCCCTCCACTTT
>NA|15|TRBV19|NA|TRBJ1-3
CASSTLKGGGNTIYF
TGTGCCAGTAGTACCCTTAAAGGAGGCGGAAACACCATATATTTT
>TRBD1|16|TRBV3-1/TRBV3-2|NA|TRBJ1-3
CASSPRDRGTGNTIYF
TGTGCCAGCAGCCCTCGGGACAGGGGAACCGGAAACACCATATATTTT
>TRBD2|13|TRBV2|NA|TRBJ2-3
CAGRGGETDTQYF
TGTGCCGGGCGCGGGGGGGAGACAGATACGCAGTATTTT
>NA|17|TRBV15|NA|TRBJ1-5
CATSRPPQGISNQPQHF
TGTGCCACCAGCAGACCTCCACAGGGTATAAGCAATCAGCCCCAGCATTTT
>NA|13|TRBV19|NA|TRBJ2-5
CASSQTGTQTQYF
TGTGCCAGTAGTCAAACAGGGACGCAGACCCAGTACTTC
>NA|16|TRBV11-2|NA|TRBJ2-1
CASSQRAIPLNNEQFF
TGTGCCAGCAGCCAAAGAGCTATCCCGCTAAACAATGAGCAGTTCTTC